The 9 T cell receptor beta chains given below trace back to one sample, sequenced in a study of T-cell reconstitution after alpha-beta-depleted transplantation in children. Using unique molecular identifiers, the investigators prepared the TCRbeta library. TCRdb reprocessed the PCR reads with MiXCR, giving one entry per CDR3 protein. The sample holds approximately 230,000 distinct CDR3 sequences; approximately 24% are singletons and the top ten take under 5.5%. The specimen was PBMCs, mostly from graft donor cells, collected 360 days after TCRalphabeta/CD19-depleted stem cell transplant. The receptor source for this set is a female patient aged 2-9 years who had a stem cell transplant for congenital amegakaryocytic thrombocytopenia, so the T cells may come from the graft donor.

This clonotype showed up just a few times. The chain uses TRBV7-8 and TRBJ2-3, with 7 bases matching TRBD2. CDR1 is SGHVS, CDR2 FQNEAQ, per germline. The trim removed 4 bases at V and 0 bases at J, leaving 4 bases unmatched. This CDR3 contains 15 residues. Here the CDR3 reads CASSSRLASTDTQYF. Here the CDR3 DNA reads TGTGCCAGCAGCTCCCGACTAGCTAGCACAGATACGCAGTATTTT.

This clonotype was observed a few times. J is TRBJ1-2 and V is TRBV6-5, with 9 bases that match TRBD1. Germline trimming cut 1 base from V and 0 bases from J; bases unmatched to any gene: 6. The CDR3 loop spans 17 amino acids. Germline CDR1 reads MNHEY; CDR2 reads SVGAGI. The CDR3 region has the DNA TGTGCCAGCAGTTACTTCCCGGGACAGGGAACTAACTATGGCTACACCTTC. As protein: CASSYFPGQGTNYGYTF.

The chain combines TRBV29-1 with TRBJ2-7; D is undetermined. There are 12 residues in the CDR3. From germline, CDR1 is SQVTM and CDR2 ANQGSEA. With 4 bases removed from V and 7 bases from J, the gap between germline ends came to 14 bases. CDR3 loop: CSVALDGMEQYF. The CDR3 bases are TGCAGCGTTGCCCTAGATGGAATGGAGCAGTACTTC.

The rearrangement uses TRBV3-1 and TRBJ1-3; tentative D call: TRBD1 (6 bases). The CDR3 consists of 17 residues. The germline CDR1 and CDR2 sequences are LGHDT and YNNKEL (reference sequence). V was clipped by 0 bases and J by 3 bases, with 15 bases between them. The DNA of the CDR3 is TGTGCCAGCAGCCAAGACCCCACAGGGATAATTGGAAACACCATATATTTT. Its translation: CASSQDPTGIIGNTIYF.

A few counts support this clonotype. The J gene is TRBJ2-3, the V gene TRBV11-2, with D perhaps matching TRBD2 (6 bases). The V and J ends lost 0 bases and 2 bases respectively, with 15 bases between them. The germline V gene has CDR1 SGHAT and CDR2 FQNNGV. CDR3 size: 17 residues. CDR3 in amino acids: CASSLDLRSGLTDTQYF. In nucleotides, the CDR3 is TGTGCCAGCAGCTTAGATCTGCGTAGCGGCCTCACAGATACGCAGTATTTT.

A few counts support this clonotype. The chain is built from TRBV20-1 and TRBJ2-1; 7 positions match TRBD2. Trimming at V came to 3 bases and at J to 4 bases, leaving 12 bases not matched to a gene. CDR1 is DFQATT, CDR2 SNEGSKA, per germline (reference sequence). The CDR3 runs to 16 residues. CDR3 in DNA: TGCAGTGCTAGTATATGGGAGGGCCGTCGTTACAATGAGCAGTTCTTC. Its translation is CSASIWEGRRYNEQFF.

Only a few counts were recorded for this clonotype. This chain connects TRBV20-1 to TRBJ2-5; 9 bases match TRBD1. V was clipped by 6 bases and J by 5 bases; unmatched bases: 7. The CDR3 runs 13 residues. Germline V CDR1 and CDR2: DFQATT, SNEGSKA (reference sequence). CDR3 sequence (DNA): TGCAGTGCGCACTCGACAGGGGGGGAGACCCAGTACTTC. Translated, it gives CSAHSTGGETQYF.

There are a few counts of this clonotype. CDR3: CASSIPGPFGANVLTF. The CDR3 bases are TGTGCCAGCAGCATACCAGGGCCGTTTGGGGCCAACGTCCTGACTTTC. This sequence joins TRBV5-6 and TRBJ2-6; D possibly corresponds to TRBD1 (5 bases). Germline values: CDR1 SGHDT, CDR2 YYEEEE. V lost 4 bases to trimming and J lost 3 bases, with 14 bases between them. The CDR3 runs to 16 residues.

The chain is built from TRBV6-5 and TRBJ2-3; 7 bases are a match to TRBD1. The CDR3 runs to 15 residues. Germline trimming cut 1 base from V and 4 bases from J; bases unmatched to any gene: 5. Germline CDR1 is MNHEY and CDR2 is SVGAGI. CDR3 nucleotides: TGTGCCAGCAGTTACTTACAGGGGAACCCAGATACGCAGTATTTT. This codes for CASSYLQGNPDTQYF.